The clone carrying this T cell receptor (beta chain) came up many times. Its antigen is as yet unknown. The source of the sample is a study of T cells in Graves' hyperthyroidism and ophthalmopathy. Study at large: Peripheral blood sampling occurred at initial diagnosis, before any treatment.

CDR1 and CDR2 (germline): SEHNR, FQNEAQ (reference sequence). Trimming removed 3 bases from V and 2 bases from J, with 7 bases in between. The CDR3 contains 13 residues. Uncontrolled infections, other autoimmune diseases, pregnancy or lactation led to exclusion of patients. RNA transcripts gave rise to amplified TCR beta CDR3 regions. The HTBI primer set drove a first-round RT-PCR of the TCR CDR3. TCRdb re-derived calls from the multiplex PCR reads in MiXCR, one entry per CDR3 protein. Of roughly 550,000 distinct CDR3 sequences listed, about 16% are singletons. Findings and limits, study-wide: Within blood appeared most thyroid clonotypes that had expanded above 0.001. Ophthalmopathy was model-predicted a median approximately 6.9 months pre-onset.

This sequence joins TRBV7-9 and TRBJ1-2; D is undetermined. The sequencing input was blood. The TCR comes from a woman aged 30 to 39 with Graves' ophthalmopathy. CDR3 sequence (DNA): TGTGCCAGCAGCTTTTCCGGAAACTATGGCTACACCTTC. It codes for CASSFSGNYGYTF.